This TCR beta chain was captured by sequencing in a study of blood T cell repertoires in COVID-19. Study-wide background: Acute and convalescent COVID-19 samples came from the United States, Italy and Spain.

Sequenced by immunoSEQ multiplex PCR; TCRdb stores in-frame clones only, minus some. Counted here are fewer than 350,000 clones, almost 90% occurring once; the ten biggest clones make up 1%. Everyone who took part was 18 to 89 years old, and they came from about two dozen US areas. Clinical histories supplied by participants themselves formed the basis of cohort assignment. During the 2 weeks before they entered the study, exposed participants had met someone with a PCR-confirmed or clinician-diagnosed COVID-19 case. The junction had 12 bases not matched to a gene; V was cut back by 5 bases and J by 7 bases. CDR3 length: 15 amino acids. In germline, CDR1 is SEHNR, CDR2 FQNEAQ (reference sequence).

This receptor was obtained from a woman aged 30 to 39 who had been exposed to COVID-19. The specimen sequenced was PBMCs or T cells enriched from blood (not recorded which). The chain recombines TRBV7-9 with TRBJ1-1; 8 bases are shared with TRBD1. The chain's CDR3 is CASSPRTGKTSEAFF. The DNA of the CDR3 is TGTGCCAGCAGCCCCAGGACAGGGAAAACAAGTGAAGCTTTCTTT.